The 19 T cell receptor beta chains listed next were all sequenced from one sample in a study of monozygotic twins with inflammatory bowel disease. TCRdb re-called the 5' RACE reads and gives one entry per CDR3 protein, without DNA. Here the sample table reports about 150,000 distinct CDR3 sequences. The sequencing sample was made of blood. The source is a human donor with ulcerative colitis or Crohn's disease, or a healthy co-twin of an affected twin (not recorded which).

The rearrangement joins TRBV28 to TRBJ1-6; TCRdb's D gene call, TRBD1, goes unchecked for lack of DNA. Germline CDR1 MDHEN, CDR2 SYDVKM. The length of the CDR3 is 11 residues. This CDR3 is CASSVQGLLHF.

The rearrangement joins TRBV25-1 to TRBJ2-1; the D call of TRBD1 rests on TCRdb alone, since no DNA is present to check it. The CDR3 length is 16 residues. The germline CDR1 and CDR2 sequences are MGHDK and SYGVNS. CDR3 sequence reads: CASSRGGGALDNEQFF. Complete variable domain (other parts from reference TRBV25-1 and TRBJ2-1): EADIYQTPRYLVIGTGKKITLECSQTMGHDKMYWYQQDPGMELHLIHYSYGVNSTEKGDLSSESTVSRIRTEHFPLTLESARPSHTSQYLCASSRGGGALDNEQFFGPGTRLTVL.

V gene TRBV7-2 combines with J gene TRBJ2-3; the D gene TCRdb calls, TRBD2, cannot be checked with no DNA. This CDR3 is 14 amino acids long. CDR1 is SGHTA, CDR2 FQGNSA, per germline. CDR3 sequence: CASSQRAFTDTQYF. Combining the CDR3 with reference TRBV7-2 and TRBJ2-3 gives the whole variable domain GAGVSQSPSNKVTEKGKDVELRCDPISGHTALYWYRQSLGQGLEFLIYFQGNSAPDKSGLPSDRFSAERTGGSVSTLTIQRTQQEDSAVYLCASSQRAFTDTQYFGPGTRLTVL.

J is TRBJ1-4 and V is TRBV5-5. Germline CDR1 and CDR2: SGHKS and YYEKEE (reference sequence). The CDR3 runs 14 residues. CDR3: CASTLVQAGEELFF.

J is TRBJ2-2 and V is TRBV7-7; TCRdb calls TRBD1, which cannot be checked without DNA. CDR3 length: 18 amino acids. Looked up from germline, CDR1 is SSHAT and CDR2 is FNYEAQ (reference sequence). The CDR3: CASSVRDRGYANTGELFF.

The chain employs TRBV30 and TRBJ1-6; the TRBD1 assignment by TCRdb is unverifiable without DNA. Germline V gene data show CDR1 as GTSNPN and CDR2 as SVGIG (reference sequence). The CDR3 totals 15 residues. The CDR3 region is CACQQGAVRNSPLHF.

V usage is TRBV12-3 or TRBV12-4 and J usage is TRBJ1-6; TCRdb returns TRBD1, unconfirmable since there is no DNA. This CDR3 spans 15 amino acids. CDR3: CASSLGGLINSPLHF.

V and J are TRBV28 and TRBJ2-1; there is no DNA to check the TCRdb D call of TRBD2. Germline CDR1 is MDHEN and CDR2 is SYDVKM. The CDR3 runs 15 residues. This chain's CDR3 is CASSRGTSGNNEQFF.

V gene TRBV7-2 combines with J gene TRBJ2-7; the TCRdb D gene call, TRBD2, has no DNA to confirm it. Germline V gene lookup returns CDR1 SGHTA and CDR2 FQGNSA. The CDR3 covers 13 residues. The CDR3 here is CASSWSGGSEQYF.

The CDR3 sequence: CASSLGWTDTQYF. The chain joins TRBV7-2 to TRBJ2-3. The germline V gene has CDR1 SGHTA and CDR2 FQGNSA. The CDR3 runs to 13 residues. The whole variable domain, remainder taken from reference TRBV7-2 and TRBJ2-3, is GAGVSQSPSNKVTEKGKDVELRCDPISGHTALYWYRQSLGQGLEFLIYFQGNSAPDKSGLPSDRFSAERTGGSVSTLTIQRTQQEDSAVYLCASSLGWTDTQYFGPGTRLTVL.

V gene TRBV10-3 combines with J gene TRBJ1-2; lacking DNA, the TRBD1 call made by TCRdb goes unchecked. The CDR3 is 14 amino acids. The germline CDR1 and CDR2 sequences are ENHRY and SYGVKD. The CDR3 sequence: CAIKGQGAGYGYTF.

The chain is built from TRBV6-1 and TRBJ2-5; TCRdb's D call of TRBD1 is untestable without DNA. The CDR3 contains 14 residues. Germline assignment: CDR1 MNHNS and CDR2 SASEGT. CDR3 sequence: CASSEAGRRGTQYF.

The V gene is TRBV5-1, the J gene TRBJ1-1. CDR1 and CDR2 (germline): SGHRS, YFSETQ. CDR3 length: 15 amino acids. This CDR3 is CASRPEQLLNTEAFF.

The chain joins TRBV2 to TRBJ1-1; the TCRdb D gene call, TRBD1, has no DNA to confirm it. Germline assignment: CDR1 SNHLY and CDR2 FYNNEI. This CDR3 has 15 amino acids. The CDR3 loop is CASSEAGTGYTEAFF.

The chain uses TRBV5-1 and TRBJ1-1; the D call of TRBD1 rests on TCRdb alone, since no DNA is present to check it. The germline V gene encodes CDR1 SGHRS and CDR2 YFSETQ. The CDR3 runs 16 residues. The CDR3 sequence is CASSWRTGSLNTEAFF. Based on the CDR3 plus reference TRBV5-1 and TRBJ1-1, the full variable domain is KAGVTQTPRYLIKTRGQQVTLSCSPISGHRSVSWYQQTPGQGLQFLFEYFSETQRNKGNFPGRFSGRQFSNSRSEMNVSTLELGDSALYLCASSWRTGSLNTEAFFGQGTRLTVV.

J is TRBJ2-3 and V is TRBV9; TCRdb outputs TRBD1, but without DNA this stays unchecked. This CDR3 contains 13 residues. CDR1 is SGDLS, CDR2 YYNGEE, per germline. The CDR3: CASSVGNPYTQYF.

The gene calls are TRBV7-3 and TRBJ1-5. The CDR3 covers 15 residues. Germline V lookup: CDR1 SGHTA, CDR2 FQGTGA. CDR3: CASSLNSYSNQPQHF.

J is TRBJ2-2 and V is TRBV29-1; checking the TCRdb D call of TRBD1 is not possible without DNA. Germline-derived CDR1 and CDR2 are SQVTM and ANQGSEA. The CDR3 runs 14 residues. The CDR3 is CSVGTGTYTGELFF.

The chain couples TRBV5-1 to TRBJ2-3; TCRdb selects TRBD1, and the lack of DNA leaves this call unchecked. Germline V lookup: CDR1 SGHRS, CDR2 YFSETQ. The length of the CDR3 is 15 residues. CDR3 in amino acids: CASSLERPHTDTQYF.